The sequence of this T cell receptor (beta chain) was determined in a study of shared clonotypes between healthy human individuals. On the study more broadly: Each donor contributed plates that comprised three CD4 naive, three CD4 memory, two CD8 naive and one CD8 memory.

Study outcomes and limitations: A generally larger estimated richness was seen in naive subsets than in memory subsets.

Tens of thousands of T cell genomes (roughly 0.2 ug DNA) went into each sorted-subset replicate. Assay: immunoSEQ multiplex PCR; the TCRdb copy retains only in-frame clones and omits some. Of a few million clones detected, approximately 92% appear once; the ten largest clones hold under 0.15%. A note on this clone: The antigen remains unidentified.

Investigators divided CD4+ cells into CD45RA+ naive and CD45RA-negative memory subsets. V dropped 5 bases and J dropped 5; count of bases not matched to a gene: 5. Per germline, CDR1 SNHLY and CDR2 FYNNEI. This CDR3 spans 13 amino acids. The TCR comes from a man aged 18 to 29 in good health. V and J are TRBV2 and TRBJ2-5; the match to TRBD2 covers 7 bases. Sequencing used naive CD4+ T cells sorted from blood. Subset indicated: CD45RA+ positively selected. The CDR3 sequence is CASSRGRGETQYF. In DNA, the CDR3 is TGTGCCAGCAGTCGCGGGAGAGGGGAGACCCAGTACTTC.